These T cell receptor beta chains were read from a single sample in a study of cytomegalovirus exposure and HLA in healthy donors. Method: immunoSEQ multiplex PCR; TCRdb's copy keeps in-frame clones and lacks some. In the table there are hundreds of thousands of clones, roughly 90% of which are singletons. The sequenced sample was PBMCs. These receptors all stem from a young man in good health and CMV-seropositive. Both conserved end residues are part of each CDR3. A D gene is named only where the DNA matches it firmly. Size is omitted from some rows. Given values are once, few, many or a class for expanded clones.

J gene	V gene	clone size	D gene	CDR3 protein	CDR3 DNA
TRBJ1-2	TRBV29-1	.	TRBD1	CSLWTGKATGGYTF	TGCAGTCTCTGGACAGGGAAGGCGACGGGGGGCTACACCTTC
TRBJ2-2	TRBV13	.	.	CASSPSDRFAGELFF	TGTGCCAGCAGCCCCAGCGACAGGTTTGCCGGGGAGCTGTTTTTT
TRBJ1-1	TRBV11-3	.	.	CASSQGAGRSEAFF	TGTGCCAGCAGCCAAGGGGCAGGGAGGTCTGAAGCTTTCTTT
TRBJ2-7	TRBV6-5	.	TRBD1	CASSYPTGGRDEQYF	TGTGCCAGCAGTTACCCGACAGGGGGCCGGGACGAGCAGTACTTC
TRBJ1-1	TRBV5-6	.	.	CASSRGRRWGTEAFF	TGTGCCAGCAGCCGAGGTCGGCGATGGGGCACTGAAGCTTTCTTT
TRBJ1-5	TRBV7-2	.	.	CASSRQRDQPQHF	TGTGCCAGCAGCCGACAGAGGGATCAGCCCCAGCATTTT
TRBJ2-7	TRBV29-1	.	.	CSVDSGVDYEQYF	TGCAGCGTTGATTCCGGGGTAGACTACGAGCAGTACTTC
TRBJ2-5	TRBV6-1	.	.	CASSVVRGGETQYF	TGTGCCAGCAGTGTTGTCAGGGGAGGGGAGACCCAGTACTTC
TRBJ2-1	TRBV5-1	few	TRBD2	CASSKTSGFNEQFF	TGCGCCAGCAGCAAGACTAGCGGGTTCAATGAGCAGTTCTTC
TRBJ2-7	TRBV28	.	TRBD1	CASGTGGNYEQYF	TGTGCCAGCGGGACAGGGGGCAACTACGAGCAGTACTTC
TRBJ1-2	TRBV14	once	.	CASSQGGYYGYTF	TGTGCCAGCAGCCAAGGGGGCTACTATGGCTACACCTTC
TRBJ2-2	TRBV5-1	.	TRBD2	CASRLGRAITGELFF	TGCGCCAGCAGGTTGGGGAGGGCGATCACCGGGGAGCTGTTTTTT
TRBJ1-1	TRBV28	once	.	CASSLSQPPEAFF	TGTGCCAGCAGTTTATCCCAACCTCCTGAAGCTTTCTTT
TRBJ1-1	TRBV15	.	.	CATSGWDTSGTEAFF	TGTGCCACCAGCGGATGGGACACATCGGGCACTGAAGCTTTCTTT
TRBJ2-1	TRBV19	once	TRBD2	CASSPWTSGVNNEQFF	TGTGCCAGTAGTCCTTGGACTAGCGGAGTTAACAATGAGCAGTTCTTC